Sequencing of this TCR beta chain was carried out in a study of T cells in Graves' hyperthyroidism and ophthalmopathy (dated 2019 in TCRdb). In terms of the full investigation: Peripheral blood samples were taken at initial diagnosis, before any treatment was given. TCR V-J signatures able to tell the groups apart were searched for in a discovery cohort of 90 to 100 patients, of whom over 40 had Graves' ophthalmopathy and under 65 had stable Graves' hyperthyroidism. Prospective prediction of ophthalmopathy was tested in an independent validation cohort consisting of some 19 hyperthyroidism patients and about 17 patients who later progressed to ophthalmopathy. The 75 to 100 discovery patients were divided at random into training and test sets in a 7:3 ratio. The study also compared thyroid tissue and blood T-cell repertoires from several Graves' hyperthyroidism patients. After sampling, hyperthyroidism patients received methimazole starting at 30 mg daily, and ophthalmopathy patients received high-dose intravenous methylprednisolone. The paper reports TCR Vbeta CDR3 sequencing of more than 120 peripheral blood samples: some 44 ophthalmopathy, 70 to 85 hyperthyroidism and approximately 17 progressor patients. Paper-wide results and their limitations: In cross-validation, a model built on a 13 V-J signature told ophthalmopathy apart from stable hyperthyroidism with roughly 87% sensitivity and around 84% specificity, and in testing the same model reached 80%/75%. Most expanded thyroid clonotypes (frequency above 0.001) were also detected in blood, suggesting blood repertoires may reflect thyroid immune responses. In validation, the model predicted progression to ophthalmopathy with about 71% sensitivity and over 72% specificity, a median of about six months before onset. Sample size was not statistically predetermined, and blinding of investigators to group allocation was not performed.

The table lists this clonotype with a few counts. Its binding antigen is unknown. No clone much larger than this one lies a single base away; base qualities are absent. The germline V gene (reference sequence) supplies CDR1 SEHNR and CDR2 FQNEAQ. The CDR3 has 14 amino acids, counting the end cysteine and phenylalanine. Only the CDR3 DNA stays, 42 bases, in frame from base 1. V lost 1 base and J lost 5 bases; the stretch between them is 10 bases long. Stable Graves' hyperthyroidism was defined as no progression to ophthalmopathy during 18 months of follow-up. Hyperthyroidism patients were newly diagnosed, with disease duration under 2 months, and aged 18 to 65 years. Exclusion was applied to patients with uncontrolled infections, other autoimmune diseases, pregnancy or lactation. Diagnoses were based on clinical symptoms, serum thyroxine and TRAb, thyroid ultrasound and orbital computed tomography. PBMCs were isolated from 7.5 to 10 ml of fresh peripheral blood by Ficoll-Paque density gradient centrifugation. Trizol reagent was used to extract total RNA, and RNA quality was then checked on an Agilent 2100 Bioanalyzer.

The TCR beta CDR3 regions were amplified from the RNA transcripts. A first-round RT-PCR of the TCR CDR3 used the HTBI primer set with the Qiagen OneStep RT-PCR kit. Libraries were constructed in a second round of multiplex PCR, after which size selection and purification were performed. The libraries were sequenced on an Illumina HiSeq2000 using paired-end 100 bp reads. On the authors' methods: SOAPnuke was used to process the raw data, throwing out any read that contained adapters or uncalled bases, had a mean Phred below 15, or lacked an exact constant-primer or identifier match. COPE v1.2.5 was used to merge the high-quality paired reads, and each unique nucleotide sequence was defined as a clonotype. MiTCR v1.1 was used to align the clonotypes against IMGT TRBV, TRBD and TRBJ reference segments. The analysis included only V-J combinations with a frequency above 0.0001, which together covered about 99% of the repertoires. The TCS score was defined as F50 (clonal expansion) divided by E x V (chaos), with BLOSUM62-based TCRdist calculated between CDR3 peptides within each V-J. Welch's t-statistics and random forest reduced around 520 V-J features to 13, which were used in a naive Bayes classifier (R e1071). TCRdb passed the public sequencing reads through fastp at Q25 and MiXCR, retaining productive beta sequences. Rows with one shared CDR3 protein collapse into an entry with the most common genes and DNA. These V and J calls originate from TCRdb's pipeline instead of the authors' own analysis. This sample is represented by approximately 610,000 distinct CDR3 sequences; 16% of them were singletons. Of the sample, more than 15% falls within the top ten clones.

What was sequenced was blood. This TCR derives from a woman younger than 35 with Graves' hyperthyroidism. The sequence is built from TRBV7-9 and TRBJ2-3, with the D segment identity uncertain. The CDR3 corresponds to CASSLEAARDTQYF. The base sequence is TGTGCCAGCAGCTTAGAGGCAGCGCGAGATACGCAGTATTTT.